The entry below gives a single T cell receptor beta chain sequence along with its context. The identical CDR3 is also encoded by other nucleotide sequences in the sample. TCRdb's table, derived via immunoSEQ multiplex PCR, lists solely in-frame clones and lacks some. The table has over 95,000 clones, roughly 90% seen once. The V gene end was trimmed by 3 bases and the J gene end by 2 bases; junction bases not matched to a gene: 0. Germline V lookup: CDR1 SGHTA, CDR2 FQGNSA. The CDR3 is 15 amino acids. The sample originates from a study of OX40 agonist ivuxolimab in advanced cancers. The chain recombines TRBV7-2 with TRBJ2-1, with 11 bases lining up with TRBD2. Sequenced here: CD4+ or CD8+ T cells sorted from blood, sampled in a trial of the OX40 agonist ivuxolimab. The TCR comes from an adult with an advanced solid tumor such as melanoma, head and neck, liver or kidney cancer. The chain's CDR3 is CASSFSGRAYNEQFF. The CDR3, as DNA: TGTGCCAGCAGCTTTAGCGGGAGGGCCTACAATGAGCAGTTCTTC.